Presented here are 14 T cell receptor beta chains from one specimen sequenced in a study of T-cell memory formation after mild COVID-19 (dated by TCRdb to about 2021). The library was prepared using 5' RACE. Sequencing relied on an Illumina NovaSeq 6000. The public sequencing data were trimmed at Q25 with fastp and processed into clonotypes with MiXCR by TCRdb, which kept only in-frame beta chains. CDR3 protein duplicates are merged, each entry listing the most common genes and DNA. This sample is represented by fewer than 550,000 distinct CDR3 sequences; roughly 20% of them were singletons. The top ten constitute around 9.2% of the sample. The specimen sequenced was PBMCs or a T cell subset sorted from them (not recorded which). The origin of the receptors is an adult woman who had mild COVID-19 (a few samples of this study predate the infection). The sample titles of this study are shuffled in the database, so cell type and time point are left out; the donor was told from shared clones.

This clonotype has only one observation. The rearrangement joins TRBV15 to TRBJ1-4, with TRBD1 as a possible D gene (5 bases). Germline V lookup: CDR1 LNHNV, CDR2 YYDKDF (reference sequence). The CDR3 extends over 15 amino acids. V lost 5 bases and J lost 4, with 14 bases in between. The CDR3 reads CATSDIGTGNEKLFF. For the CDR3, the DNA is TGTGCCACCAGCGACATCGGGACGGGTAATGAAAAACTGTTTTTT.

V gene TRBV2 combines with J gene TRBJ1-5, with D perhaps TRBD1 (6 bases). Germline CDR1 SNHLY, CDR2 FYNNEI. The CDR3 runs to 12 residues. V was trimmed by 2 bases and J by 12 bases, leaving 11 bases between them. The CDR3 sequence: CASSEQGQFQHF. The CDR3 DNA reads as TGTGCCAGCAGTGAACAGGGGCAGTTCCAGCATTTT.

This rearrangement joins TRBV6-6 to TRBJ2-3, with 7 bases identical to TRBD2. Germline CDR1 is MNHNY and CDR2 is SVGAGI (reference sequence). Losses at the gene ends were 5 bases for V and 0 bases for J; bases not matched to a gene: 5. CDR3 length: 15 amino acids. CDR3 nucleotide sequence: TGTGCCAGCAGTGTAGCGGGTTTTAGCACAGATACGCAGTATTTT. Encoded protein: CASSVAGFSTDTQYF.

The chain couples TRBV11-2 to TRBJ2-7; 13 bases are shared with TRBD2. The CDR3 covers 14 residues. Germline V lookup: CDR1 SGHAT, CDR2 FQNNGV. The V segment lost 5 bases and the J segment 6 bases; nucleotides outside the gene matches: 4. CDR3 loop: CASSPGTSGVEQYF. CDR3 in DNA: TGTGCCAGCAGCCCTGGGACTAGCGGGGTCGAGCAGTACTTC.

This clonotype was recorded a few times. The chain uses TRBV29-1 and TRBJ2-7; 12 bases are shared with TRBD2. The V gene end was trimmed by 3 bases and the J gene end by 0 bases; junction bases not matched to a gene: 18. CDR3 size: 20 residues. Germline-derived CDR1 and CDR2 are SQVTM and ANQGSEA. The CDR3 sequence is CSVEVLSGWTSGTSSYEQYF. The CDR3 nucleotides read TGCAGCGTTGAGGTATTGTCTGGGTGGACTAGCGGGACCTCCTCCTACGAGCAGTACTTC.

This clonotype has only a few counts. The chain has TRBV9 and TRBJ2-6; tentative D call: TRBD1 (6 bases). V was pared by 3 bases and J by 2 bases, with 21 bases between. This CDR3 has 19 amino acids. The germline gives CDR1 SGDLS, CDR2 YYNGEE. CDR3 residues: CASSARTGTREPGANVLTF. In DNA, the CDR3 is TGTGCCAGCAGCGCTCGAACCGGGACACGGGAACCTGGGGCCAACGTCCTGACTTTC.

This clonotype appeared a few times. CDR3 residues: CATSRDQGPNTEAFF. DNA of the CDR3: TGTGCCACCAGCAGAGATCAGGGTCCGAACACTGAAGCTTTCTTT. The V gene is TRBV15, the J gene TRBJ1-1; D is perhaps TRBD1 (5 bases). The CDR3 is 15 amino acids. CDR1 is LNHNV and CDR2 is YYDKDF in the germline V gene (reference sequence). V was shortened by 0 bases and J by 1 base, with 9 bases between the two germline ends.

The chain joins TRBV7-2 to TRBJ2-5; TRBD2 might be the D (5 bases). From germline, CDR1 is SGHTA and CDR2 FQGNSA. V lost 3 bases, J lost 3 bases, and 11 bases lay in between. This CDR3 has 14 residues. The CDR3 coding sequence is TGTGCCAGCAGCTTGGGAAGAGCGGAAGAGACCCAGTACTTC. It yields the protein CASSLGRAEETQYF.

The chain is built from TRBV7-2 and TRBJ2-3, with D unclear. V lost 1 base to trimming and J lost 1 base, with 12 bases between them. This CDR3 is built from 16 residues. Germline V gene sequence: CDR1 SGHTA, CDR2 FQGNSA. The DNA for the CDR3 is TGTGCCAGCAGCTTAGGAGTCGGCAGCCGCACAGATACGCAGTATTTT. Protein: CASSLGVGSRTDTQYF.

This clonotype was seen a handful of times. The gene calls are TRBV25-1 and TRBJ2-3, with D unresolved. This CDR3 has 13 residues. Trimming took off 1 base at V and 4 bases at J, with 6 bases between the two ends. Germline V gene data show CDR1 as MGHDK and CDR2 as SYGVNS. CDR3 in amino acids: CASSESLPDTQYF. The CDR3 region has the DNA TGTGCCAGCAGTGAATCCCTCCCAGATACGCAGTATTTT.

This clonotype was recorded at least ten times. This chain uses TRBV5-1 with TRBJ1-1; D might be TRBD1 (5 bases). The CDR3 is 15 amino acids. The germline V gene has CDR1 SGHRS and CDR2 YFSETQ. V gave up 4 bases and J gave up 0 bases, with 13 bases separating them. This CDR3 is CASSGGRDMNTEAFF. DNA for the CDR3: TGCGCCAGCAGCGGGGGGAGAGACATGAACACTGAAGCTTTCTTT.

In this sample, this clonotype turned up a few times. V usage is TRBV6-2 or TRBV6-3 and J usage is TRBJ2-1; 11 positions agree with TRBD2. The CDR3 length is 18 residues. With V trimmed by 6 bases and J by 4 bases, 14 bases remained unmatched. The germline CDR1 and CDR2 sequences are MNHEY and SVGEGT. The CDR3: CASRQGSLAGGIYNEQFF. The CDR3 nucleotides are TGTGCCAGCAGGCAAGGTAGCCTAGCGGGAGGTATATACAATGAGCAGTTCTTC.

This clonotype was seen repeatedly, ten times or more. The V and J genes are TRBV7-2 and TRBJ1-4; 10 nucleotides line up with TRBD1. CDR1 and CDR2 (germline): SGHTA, FQGNSA. V lost 1 base to trimming and J lost 8 bases; unmatched junction nucleotides: 10. The CDR3 length is 17 residues. CDR3 in DNA: TGTGCCAGCAGCTTAGGACTGACAGGGGGCGCGAACGAAAAACTGTTTTTT. Translating it yields CASSLGLTGGANEKLFF.

The chain uses TRBV24-1 and TRBJ2-2; 10 bases are shared with TRBD2. After removal of 5 bases from V and 5 bases from J, the junction contained 16 bases not matched to a gene. There are 19 residues in the CDR3. Germline loops: CDR1 KGHDR, CDR2 SFDVKD. DNA of the CDR3: TGTGCCACCAGTGGATCTTCTAGCGGGAGAAGCCTTTCAACCGGGGAGCTGTTTTTT. Encoded protein: CATSGSSSGRSLSTGELFF.